This is a list of T cell receptor beta chains from one sample in a study of identical twins. TCRdb called the 5' RACE reads again in MiXCR, with one record for every CDR3 protein. This sample yields roughly 290,000 distinct CDR3 sequences, of which under 9.5% are seen a single time; roughly 2% belongs to the top ten. This sample was also put to use in a study of yellow fever vaccine responses in identical twins.

Sequenced input: memory (CD45RO+) T cells sorted from blood. All receptors derive from a woman under 30 in good health. The CDR3 runs from the conserved cysteine through the conserved F or W. Fields, in order: J gene, D gene, clone size, V gene, CDR3 protein, CDR3 DNA. D genes are given only for firm matches. Where a row states a size, it is once, few, many or the class of an expanded clone; other rows omit it.

TRBJ2-5 | TRBD2 | many | TRBV7-2 | CASSPSAGGETQYF | TGTGCCAGCAGCCCAAGCGCGGGGGGAGAGACCCAGTACTTC
TRBJ1-2 | TRBD1 | NA | TRBV2 | CASSQKGTGYGYTF | TGTGCCAGCAGTCAGAAAGGGACAGGATATGGCTACACCTTC
TRBJ2-3 | TRBD2 | many | TRBV7-6 | CASSPAGTDTQYF | TGTGCCAGCAGCCCAGCGGGGACAGATACGCAGTATTTT
TRBJ2-2 | TRBD1 | NA | TRBV20-1 | CSATGQGPGELFF | TGCAGTGCCACAGGACAGGGACCAGGAGAGCTGTTTTTT
TRBJ2-6 | TRBD1 | many | TRBV29-1 | CSVATGGPSGANVLTF | TGCAGCGTTGCCACAGGGGGTCCATCTGGGGCCAACGTCCTGACTTTC
TRBJ2-7 | NA | NA | TRBV20-1 | CSANSQGYEQYF | TGCAGTGCTAATTCACAGGGCTACGAGCAGTACTTC
TRBJ2-1 | TRBD2 | many | TRBV24-1 | CATSDLTPSGRMYEQFF | TGTGCCACCAGTGATTTAACCCCTAGCGGGAGGATGTATGAGCAGTTCTTC
TRBJ2-7 | TRBD2 | many | TRBV7-2 | CASSLGTSLIYEQYF | TGTGCCAGCAGCTTGGGGACTAGCCTTATCTACGAGCAGTACTTC
TRBJ1-1 | NA | NA | TRBV5-8 | CASSFWFMNTEAFF | TGTGCCAGCAGCTTCTGGTTTATGAACACTGAAGCTTTCTTT
TRBJ1-2 | NA | many | TRBV29-1 | CSVGVRTHGYTF | TGCAGCGTTGGAGTCAGAACTCATGGCTACACCTTC
TRBJ1-2 | TRBD1 | many | TRBV12-3/TRBV12-4 | CASSTTGGDGYTF | TGTGCCAGCAGTACGACAGGGGGGGATGGCTACACCTTC
TRBJ2-2 | NA | NA | TRBV5-6 | CASTLVSNTGELFF | TGTGCCAGCACCCTCGTGAGTAACACCGGGGAGCTGTTTTTT
TRBJ2-2 | NA | many | TRBV10-3 | CAISEGDLNTGELFF | TGTGCCATCAGTGAGGGGGACCTGAACACCGGGGAGCTGTTTTTT
TRBJ2-1 | TRBD2 | many | TRBV12-3/TRBV12-4 | CASSFTSGSLGVTYNEQFF | TGTGCCAGCAGTTTTACTAGCGGGAGCTTGGGCGTCACCTACAATGAGCAGTTCTTC
TRBJ1-1 | NA | many | TRBV12-3/TRBV12-4 | CASSSSQGPTEAFF | TGTGCCAGCAGTTCATCACAGGGTCCCACTGAAGCTTTCTTT
TRBJ1-5 | NA | few | TRBV12-3/TRBV12-4 | CASSYSSNQPQHF | TGTGCCAGCAGCTATTCGAGCAATCAGCCCCAGCATTTT
TRBJ2-7 | TRBD2 | NA | TRBV20-1 | CSAKGALGLAGVDEQYF | TGCAGTGCTAAGGGCGCTCTGGGGCTAGCGGGAGTGGACGAGCAGTACTTC
TRBJ1-1 | NA | NA | TRBV5-1 | CASSFSQRNTEAFF | TGCGCCAGCAGCTTTTCACAGAGAAACACTGAAGCTTTCTTT
TRBJ1-1 | NA | NA | TRBV4-1 | CASSRTSGAEAFF | TGCGCCAGCAGCCGAACTTCAGGGGCTGAAGCTTTCTTT
TRBJ2-3 | NA | NA | TRBV2 | CASSEGAGSTDTQYF | TGTGCCAGCAGTGAAGGGGCGGGGTCCACAGATACGCAGTATTTT
TRBJ2-5 | TRBD2 | once | TRBV6-1 | CASSVATSGGQETQYF | TGTGCCAGCAGTGTCGCGACTAGCGGGGGGCAAGAGACCCAGTACTTC
TRBJ2-7 | NA | NA | TRBV5-1 | CASSPEMWDTGEQYF | TGCGCCAGCAGCCCCGAAATGTGGGATACGGGCGAGCAGTACTTC
TRBJ1-4 | NA | NA | TRBV20-1 | CSARGGGKGEKLFF | TGCAGTGCTAGAGGAGGGGGGAAGGGTGAAAAACTGTTTTTT
TRBJ1-5 | TRBD1 | many | TRBV6-1 | CASSVDRAGNQPQHF | TGTGCCAGCAGCGTGGACAGGGCGGGCAATCAGCCCCAGCATTTT
TRBJ1-2 | TRBD1 | few | TRBV5-8 | CASSLYSGTGGYTF | TGTGCCAGCAGCTTATATTCCGGGACAGGTGGCTACACCTTC
TRBJ2-7 | NA | NA | TRBV6-6 | CASRTDTTYEQYF | TGTGCCAGCAGAACTGACACAACCTACGAGCAGTACTTC
TRBJ2-7 | TRBD1 | few | TRBV20-1 | CSARHRGLPYEQYF | TGCAGTGCTAGACACAGGGGGCTCCCCTACGAGCAGTACTTC
TRBJ2-2 | NA | few | TRBV3-1 | CASSQGLGELFF | TGTGCCAGCAGCCAAGGCCTGGGGGAGCTGTTTTTT